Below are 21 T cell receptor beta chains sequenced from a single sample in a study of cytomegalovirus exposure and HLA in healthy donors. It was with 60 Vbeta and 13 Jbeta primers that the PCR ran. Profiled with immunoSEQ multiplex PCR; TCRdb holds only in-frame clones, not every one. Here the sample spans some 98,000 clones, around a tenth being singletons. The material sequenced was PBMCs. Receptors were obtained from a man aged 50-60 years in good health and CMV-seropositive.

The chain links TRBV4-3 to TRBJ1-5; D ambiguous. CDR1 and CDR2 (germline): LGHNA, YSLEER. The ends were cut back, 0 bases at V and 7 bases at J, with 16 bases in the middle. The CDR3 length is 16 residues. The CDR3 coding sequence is TGCGCCAGCAGCCAAGATCTGAGGGCAGGTGAGCAGCCCCAGCATTTT. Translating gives CASSQDLRAGEQPQHF.

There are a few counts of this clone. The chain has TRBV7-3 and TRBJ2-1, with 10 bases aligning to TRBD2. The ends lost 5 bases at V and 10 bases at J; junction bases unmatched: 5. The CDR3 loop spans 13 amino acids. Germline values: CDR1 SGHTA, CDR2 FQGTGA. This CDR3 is CASSRLAGLEQFF. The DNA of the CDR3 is TGTGCCAGCAGCAGACTAGCGGGTTTAGAGCAGTTCTTC. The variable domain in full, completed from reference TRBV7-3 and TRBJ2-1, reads GAGVSQTPSNKVTEKGKYVELRCDPISGHTALYWYRQSLGQGPEFLIYFQGTGAADDSGLPNDRFFAVRPEGSVSTLKIQRTERGDSAVYLCASSRLAGLEQFFGPGTRLTVL.

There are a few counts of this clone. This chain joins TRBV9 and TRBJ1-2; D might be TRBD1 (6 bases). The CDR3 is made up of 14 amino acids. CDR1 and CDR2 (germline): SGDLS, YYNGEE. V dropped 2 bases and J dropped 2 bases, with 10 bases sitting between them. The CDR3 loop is CASSVGGVNYGYTF. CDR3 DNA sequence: TGTGCCAGCAGCGTTGGGGGCGTCAACTATGGCTACACCTTC.

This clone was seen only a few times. This chain's CDR3 is CASSSGTGAKNIQYF. DNA of the CDR3: TGTGCCAGCAGCTCGGGGACAGGGGCCAAAAACATTCAGTACTTC. This rearrangement joins TRBV27 to TRBJ2-4; 9 nucleotides match TRBD1. CDR1 is MNHEY, CDR2 SMNVEV, per germline (reference sequence). The J segment lost 1 base and the V segment lost 6 bases, leaving 4 bases of the junction unmatched. The CDR3 loop spans 15 amino acids.

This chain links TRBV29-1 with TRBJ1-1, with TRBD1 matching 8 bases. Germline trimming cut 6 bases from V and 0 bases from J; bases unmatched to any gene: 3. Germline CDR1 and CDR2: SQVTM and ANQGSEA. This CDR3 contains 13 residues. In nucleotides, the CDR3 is TGCAGCGTAAAGACAGGGGTGAACACTGAAGCTTTCTTT. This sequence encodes CSVKTGVNTEAFF.

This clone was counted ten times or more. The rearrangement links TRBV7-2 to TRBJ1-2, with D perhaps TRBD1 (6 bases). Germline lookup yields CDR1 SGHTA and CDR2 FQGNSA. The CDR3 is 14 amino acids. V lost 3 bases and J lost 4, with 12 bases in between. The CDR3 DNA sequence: TGTGCCAGCAGCTTTTCGACAGGAACCTATGGCTACACCTTC. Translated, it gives CASSFSTGTYGYTF.

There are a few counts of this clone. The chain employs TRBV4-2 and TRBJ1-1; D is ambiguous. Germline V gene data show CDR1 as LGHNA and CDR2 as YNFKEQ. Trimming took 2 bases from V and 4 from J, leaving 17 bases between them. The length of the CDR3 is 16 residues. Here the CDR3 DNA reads TGTGCCAGCAGCCAACTCTCCGGGGATGCGGGCACTGAAGCTTTCTTT. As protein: CASSQLSGDAGTEAFF.

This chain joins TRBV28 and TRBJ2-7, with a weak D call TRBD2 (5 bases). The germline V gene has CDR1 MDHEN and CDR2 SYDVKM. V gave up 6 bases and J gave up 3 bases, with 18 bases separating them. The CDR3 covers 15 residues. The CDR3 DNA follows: TGTGCCAGCAGCCCTATAGGACGGGGTAGCTACGAGCAGTACTTC. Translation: CASSPIGRGSYEQYF. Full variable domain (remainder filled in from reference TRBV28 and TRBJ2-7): DVKVTQSSRYLVKRTGEKVFLECVQDMDHENMFWYRQDPGLGLRLIYFSYDVKMKEKGDIPEGYSVSREKKERFSLILESASTNQTSMYLCASSPIGRGSYEQYFGPGTRLTVT.

The chain's CDR3 is CASSPLAAHYEQYF. DNA of the CDR3: TGTGCCAGCAGTCCTTTAGCGGCTCACTACGAGCAGTACTTC. The chain recombines TRBV25-1 with TRBJ2-7, with D tentatively TRBD2 (6 bases). Germline CDR1 reads MGHDK; CDR2 reads SYGVNS. The germline V and J ends were trimmed by 5 bases and 3 bases, with 14 bases remaining between them. The CDR3 has 14 amino acids.

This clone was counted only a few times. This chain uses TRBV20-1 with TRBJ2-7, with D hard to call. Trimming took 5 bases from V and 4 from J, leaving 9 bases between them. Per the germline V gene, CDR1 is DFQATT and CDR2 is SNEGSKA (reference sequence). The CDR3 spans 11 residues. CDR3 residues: CSAPRFYEQYF. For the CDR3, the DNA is TGCAGTGCTCCGCGTTTTTACGAGCAGTACTTC.

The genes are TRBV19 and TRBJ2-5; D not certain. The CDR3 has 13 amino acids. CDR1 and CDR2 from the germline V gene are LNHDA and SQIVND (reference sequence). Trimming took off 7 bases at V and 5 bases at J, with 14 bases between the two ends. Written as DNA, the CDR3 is TGTGCCAGTAAAGCCGGATGGCGGGAGACCCAGTACTTC. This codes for CASKAGWRETQYF.

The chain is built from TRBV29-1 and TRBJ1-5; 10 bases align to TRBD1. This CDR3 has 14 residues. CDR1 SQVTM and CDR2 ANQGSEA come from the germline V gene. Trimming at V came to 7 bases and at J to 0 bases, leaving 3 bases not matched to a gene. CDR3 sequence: CSAGQGDSNQPQHF. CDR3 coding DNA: TGCAGCGCAGGACAGGGGGATAGCAATCAGCCCCAGCATTTT.

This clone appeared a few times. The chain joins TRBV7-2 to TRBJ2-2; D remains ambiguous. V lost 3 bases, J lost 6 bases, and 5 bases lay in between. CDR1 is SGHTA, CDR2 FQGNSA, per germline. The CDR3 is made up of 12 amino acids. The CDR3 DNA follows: TGTGCCAGCAGCTTGCCGGCCGGGGAGCTGTTTTTT. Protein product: CASSLPAGELFF.

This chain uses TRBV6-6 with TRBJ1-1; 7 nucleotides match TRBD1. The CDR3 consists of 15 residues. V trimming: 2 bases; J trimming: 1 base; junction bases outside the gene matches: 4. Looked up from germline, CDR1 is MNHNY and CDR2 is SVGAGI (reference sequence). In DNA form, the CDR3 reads TGTGCCAGCAGTTACCGACAGGGAGGGAACACTGAAGCTTTCTTT. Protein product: CASSYRQGGNTEAFF.

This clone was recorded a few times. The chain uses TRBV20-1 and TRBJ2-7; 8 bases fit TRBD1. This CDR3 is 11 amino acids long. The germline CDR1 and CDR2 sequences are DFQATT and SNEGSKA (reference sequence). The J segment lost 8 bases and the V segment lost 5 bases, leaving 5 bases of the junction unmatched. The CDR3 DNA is TGCAGTGCTTGGGACAGGATAAAGCAGTACTTC. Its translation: CSAWDRIKQYF.

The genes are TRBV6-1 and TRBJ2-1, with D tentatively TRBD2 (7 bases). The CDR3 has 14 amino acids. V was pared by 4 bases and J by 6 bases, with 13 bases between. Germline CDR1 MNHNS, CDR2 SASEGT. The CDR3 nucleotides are TGTGCCAGCAGTGGAGGGGGGGGAGGCAATGAGCAGTTCTTC. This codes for CASSGGGGGNEQFF.

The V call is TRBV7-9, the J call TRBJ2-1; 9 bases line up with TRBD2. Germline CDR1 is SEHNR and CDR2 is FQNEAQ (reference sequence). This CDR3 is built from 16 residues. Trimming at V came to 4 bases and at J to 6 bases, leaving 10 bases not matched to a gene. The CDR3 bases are TGTGCCAGCAGCTCTAGCGGGACCAATCCCTCCAATGAGCAGTTCTTC. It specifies CASSSSGTNPSNEQFF.

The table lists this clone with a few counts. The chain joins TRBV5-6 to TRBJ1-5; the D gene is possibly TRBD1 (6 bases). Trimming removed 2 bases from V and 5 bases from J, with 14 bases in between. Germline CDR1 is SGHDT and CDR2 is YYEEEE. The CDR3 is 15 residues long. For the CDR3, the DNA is TGTGCCAGCAGCTTTTGGGGGCTGAGTGATCAGCCCCAGCATTTT. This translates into CASSFWGLSDQPQHF. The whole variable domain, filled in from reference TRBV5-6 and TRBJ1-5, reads DAGVTQSPTHLIKTRGQQVTLRCSPKSGHDTVSWYQQALGQGPQFIFQYYEEEERQRGNFPDRFSGHQFPNYSSELNVNALLLGDSALYLCASSFWGLSDQPQHFGDGTRLSIL.

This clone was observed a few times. The CDR3 DNA sequence: TGTGCCAGCAGCTTGAACTATAACGCCTACGAGCAGTACTTC. Its protein product is CASSLNYNAYEQYF. This chain joins TRBV7-8 and TRBJ2-7; D unresolved. V lost 3 bases and J 2 bases, leaving 11 bases between the germline ends. The CDR3 is 14 residues long. Looked up from germline, CDR1 is SGHVS and CDR2 is FQNEAQ.

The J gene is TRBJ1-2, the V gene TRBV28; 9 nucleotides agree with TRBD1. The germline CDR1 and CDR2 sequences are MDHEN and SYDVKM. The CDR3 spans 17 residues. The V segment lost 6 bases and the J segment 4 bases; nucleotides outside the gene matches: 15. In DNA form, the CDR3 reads TGTGCCAGCAGCACGTCCGGGACAGGGCCCCAGGGCTATGGCTACACCTTC. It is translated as CASSTSGTGPQGYGYTF.

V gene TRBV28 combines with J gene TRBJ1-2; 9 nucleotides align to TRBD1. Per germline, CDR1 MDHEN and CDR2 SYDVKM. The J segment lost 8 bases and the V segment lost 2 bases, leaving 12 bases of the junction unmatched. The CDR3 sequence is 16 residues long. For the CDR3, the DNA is TGTGCCAGCAGTTTAGGGGGGACAGGGAGGGAGCGGGGCTACACCTTC. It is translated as CASSLGGTGRERGYTF.